Reported below is one T cell receptor (beta chain). Its antigen is not identified. Each donor had ten milliliters of peripheral blood drawn. Per individual sample, total RNA of at least 5.5 micrograms was extracted. This sample was included in a study of blood T cells in healthy people across ages. Study observations and caveats: Per million T cells, TCR beta diversity dropped about linearly as age rose.

Next came a second PCR, run for about 7 to 12 cycles, which used a sample-barcoded 5' primer along with a J-beta primer mix. The authors tagged each cDNA molecule using a template-switch adaptor with 12 random nucleotides. TCRdb re-called the 5' RACE reads through MiXCR, storing one row per CDR3 protein. The sample has approximately 600,000 distinct CDR3 sequences, 45% to 65% seen once. The sample taken for sequencing was blood. This clonotype was obtained from a man aged 55 to 70 in good health.

The CDR3 loop reads CASSRLDRRLQFF. The CDR3 DNA follows: TGCGCCAGCAGCAGACTGGACAGGCGATTGCAGTTCTTC. The chain is built from TRBV5-1 and TRBJ2-1, with 7 bases fitting TRBD1. Looked up from germline, CDR1 is SGHRS and CDR2 is YFSETQ. This CDR3 is built from 13 residues. Germline trimming cut 4 bases from V and 12 bases from J; bases unmatched to any gene: 10. The whole variable domain, remainder taken from reference TRBV5-1 and TRBJ2-1, is KAGVTQTPRYLIKTRGQQVTLSCSPISGHRSVSWYQQTPGQGLQFLFEYFSETQRNKGNFPGRFSGRQFSNSRSEMNVSTLELGDSALYLCASSRLDRRLQFFGPGTRLTVL.